This TCR beta chain was found in a study of blood T cell repertoires in COVID-19. Across the study: In each case, the material was cDNA or gDNA derived from T cells, B-cell-depleted T cells, or PBMCs.

The V end was cut by 2 bases, the J end by 8 bases, with 18 bases between. The CDR3 has 15 residues. CDR1 and CDR2 from the germline V gene are LGHNA and YNFKEQ. Authors' processing steps: Estimation of nucleated cell counts was performed using reference gene primer amplification. Sequenced by immunoSEQ multiplex PCR; TCRdb stores in-frame clones only, minus some. That table furnishes V, J and clone size, whereas the DNA furnished D and trimming. The sample yields about 230,000 clones, around 82% seen once. The specimen sequenced was peripheral blood. The chain carries TRBV4-2 and TRBJ1-2; D unclear. This TCR came from an elderly man with acute or convalescent COVID-19. CDR3 amino acids: CASSQPDTPNAGYTF. CDR3 nucleotide sequence: TGTGCCAGCAGCCAACCTGACACCCCTAACGCAGGCTACACCTTC.